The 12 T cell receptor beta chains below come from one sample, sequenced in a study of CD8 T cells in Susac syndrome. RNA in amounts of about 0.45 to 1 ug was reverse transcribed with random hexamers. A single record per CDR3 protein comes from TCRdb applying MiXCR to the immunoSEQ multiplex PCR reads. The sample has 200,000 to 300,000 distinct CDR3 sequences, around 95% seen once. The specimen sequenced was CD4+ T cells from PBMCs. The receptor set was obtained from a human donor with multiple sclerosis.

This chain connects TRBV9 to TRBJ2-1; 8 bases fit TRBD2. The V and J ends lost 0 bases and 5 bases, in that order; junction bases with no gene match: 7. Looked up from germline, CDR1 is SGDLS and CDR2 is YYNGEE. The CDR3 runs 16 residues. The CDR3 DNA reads TGTGCCAGCAGCGTAGTAGGTATAGCGGGGAACAATGAGCAGTTCTTC. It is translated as CASSVVGIAGNNEQFF.

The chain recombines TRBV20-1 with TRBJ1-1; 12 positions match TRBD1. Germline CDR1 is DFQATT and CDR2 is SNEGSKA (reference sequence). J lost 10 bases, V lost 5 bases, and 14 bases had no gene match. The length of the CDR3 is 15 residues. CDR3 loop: CSAFAVGTGGLGAFF. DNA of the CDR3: TGCAGTGCTTTTGCGGTTGGGACAGGGGGCCTTGGAGCTTTCTTT.

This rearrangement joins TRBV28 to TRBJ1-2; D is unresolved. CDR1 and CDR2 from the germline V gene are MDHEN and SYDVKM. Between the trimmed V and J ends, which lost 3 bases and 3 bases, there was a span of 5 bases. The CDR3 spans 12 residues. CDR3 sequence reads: CASSFIDYGYTF. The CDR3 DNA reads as TGTGCCAGCAGTTTCATAGACTATGGCTACACCTTC.

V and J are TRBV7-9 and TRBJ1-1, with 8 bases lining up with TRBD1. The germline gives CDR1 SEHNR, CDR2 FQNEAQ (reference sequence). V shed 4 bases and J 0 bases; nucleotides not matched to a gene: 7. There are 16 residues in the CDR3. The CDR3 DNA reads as TGTGCCAGCAGCTCGTGGACAGGGTCAATGAACACTGAAGCTTTCTTT. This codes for CASSSWTGSMNTEAFF. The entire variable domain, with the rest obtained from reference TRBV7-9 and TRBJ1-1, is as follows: DTGVSQNPRHKITKRGQNVTFRCDPISEHNRLYWYRQTLGQGPEFLTYFQNEAQLEKSRLLSDRFSAERPKGSFSTLEIQRTEQGDSAMYLCASSSWTGSMNTEAFFGQGTRLTVV.

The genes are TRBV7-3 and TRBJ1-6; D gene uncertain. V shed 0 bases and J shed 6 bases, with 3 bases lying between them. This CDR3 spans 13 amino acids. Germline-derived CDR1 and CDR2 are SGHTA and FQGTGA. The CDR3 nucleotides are TGTGCCAGCAGCTTAACCAGTAATTCACCCCTCCACTTT. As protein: CASSLTSNSPLHF. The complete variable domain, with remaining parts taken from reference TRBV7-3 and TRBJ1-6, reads GAGVSQTPSNKVTEKGKYVELRCDPISGHTALYWYRQSLGQGPEFLIYFQGTGAADDSGLPNDRFFAVRPEGSVSTLKIQRTERGDSAVYLCASSLTSNSPLHFGNGTRLTVT.

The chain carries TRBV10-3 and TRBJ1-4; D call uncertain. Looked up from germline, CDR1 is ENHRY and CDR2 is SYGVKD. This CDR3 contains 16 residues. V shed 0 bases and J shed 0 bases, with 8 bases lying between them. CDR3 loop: CAISESMVATNEKLFF. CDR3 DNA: TGTGCCATCAGTGAGTCGATGGTTGCAACTAATGAAAAACTGTTTTTT.

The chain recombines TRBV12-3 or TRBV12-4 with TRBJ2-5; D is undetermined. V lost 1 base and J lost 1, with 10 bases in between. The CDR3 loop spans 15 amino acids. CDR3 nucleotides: TGTGCCAGCAGTTTAGGGCGAGGATTCCAAGAGACCCAGTACTTC. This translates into CASSLGRGFQETQYF.

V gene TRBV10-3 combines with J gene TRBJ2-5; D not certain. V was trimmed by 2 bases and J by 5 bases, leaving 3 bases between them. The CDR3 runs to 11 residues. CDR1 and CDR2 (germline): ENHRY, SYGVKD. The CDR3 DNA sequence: TGTGCCATCAGTGAGACGGAGACCCAGTACTTC. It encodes CAISETETQYF.

The CDR3 bases are TGTGCCAGCAGTGAGAACAGGGGCCAGCCCCAGCATTTT. Protein sequence: CASSENRGQPQHF. The genes are TRBV6-1 and TRBJ1-5, with TRBD1 identical over 7 bases. This CDR3 region has 13 residues. The germline V gene has CDR1 MNHNS and CDR2 SASEGT. The trim removed 3 bases at V and 7 bases at J, leaving 3 bases unmatched.

The CDR3 loop reads CAISESTGIGSGANVLTF. The CDR3 region has the DNA TGTGCCATCAGTGAGTCAACAGGGATTGGCTCTGGGGCCAACGTCCTGACTTTC. The chain is built from TRBV10-3 and TRBJ2-6, with D possibly TRBD1 on 6 matching bases. V gave up 0 bases and J gave up 0 bases, with 12 bases separating them. This CDR3 is built from 18 residues. The V gene's germline CDR1 is ENHRY and CDR2 SYGVKD.

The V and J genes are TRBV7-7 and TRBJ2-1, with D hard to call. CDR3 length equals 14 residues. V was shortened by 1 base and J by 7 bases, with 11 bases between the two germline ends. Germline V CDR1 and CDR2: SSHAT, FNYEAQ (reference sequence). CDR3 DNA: TGTGCCAGCAGCTTAGGTCCCGTAACTAATGAGCAGTTCTTC. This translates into CASSLGPVTNEQFF.

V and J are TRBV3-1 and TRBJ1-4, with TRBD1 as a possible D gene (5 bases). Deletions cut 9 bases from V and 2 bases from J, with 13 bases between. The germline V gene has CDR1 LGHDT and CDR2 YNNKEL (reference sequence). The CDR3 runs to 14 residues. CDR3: CASMDSGTNEKLFF. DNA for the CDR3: TGTGCCAGTATGGACTCAGGGACTAATGAAAAACTGTTTTTT. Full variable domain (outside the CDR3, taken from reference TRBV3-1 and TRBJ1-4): DTAVSQTPKYLVTQMGNDKSIKCEQNLGHDTMYWYKQDSKKFLKIMFSYNNKELIINETVPNRFSPKSPDKAHLNLHINSLELGDSAVYFCASMDSGTNEKLFFGSGTQLSVL.